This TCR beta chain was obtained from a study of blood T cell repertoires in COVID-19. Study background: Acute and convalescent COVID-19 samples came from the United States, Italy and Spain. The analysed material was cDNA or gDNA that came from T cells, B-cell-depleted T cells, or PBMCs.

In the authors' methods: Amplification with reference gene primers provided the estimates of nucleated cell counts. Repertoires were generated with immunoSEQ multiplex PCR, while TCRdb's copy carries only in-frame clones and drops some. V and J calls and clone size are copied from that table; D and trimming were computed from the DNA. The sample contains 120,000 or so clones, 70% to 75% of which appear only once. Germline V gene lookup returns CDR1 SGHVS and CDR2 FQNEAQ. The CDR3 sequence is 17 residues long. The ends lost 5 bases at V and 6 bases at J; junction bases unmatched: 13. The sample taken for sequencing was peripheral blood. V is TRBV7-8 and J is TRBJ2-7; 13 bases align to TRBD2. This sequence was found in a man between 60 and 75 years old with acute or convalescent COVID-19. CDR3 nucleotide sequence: TGTGCCAGCAGCCCCCGACTAGCGGGAGGCCAGGGATTCGAGCAGTACTTC. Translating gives CASSPRLAGGQGFEQYF.